The 29 T cell receptor beta chains below all came from one sample that was sequenced in a study of blood T cell repertoires in COVID-19. Produced via immunoSEQ multiplex PCR; TCRdb's table is partial and in-frame only. Here the sample spans under 300,000 clones, about 88% being singletons. Sequences were obtained from PBMCs or T cells enriched from blood (not recorded which). These receptors were obtained from a woman aged 45-65 years who had recovered from COVID-19.

CDR3 DNA: TGTGCCAGCAGCAAATTCCGGAGATATGGCTACACCTTC. Translated, it gives CASSKFRRYGYTF. This chain uses TRBV21-1 with TRBJ1-2. TRBV21-1 has pseudogene status. This CDR3 is 13 amino acids long.

This chain links TRBV7-6 with TRBJ2-3; D unresolved. The CDR3 sequence is 16 residues long. Germline CDR1 and CDR2: SGHVS and FNYEAQ. The V and J ends lost 1 base and 3 bases respectively, with 14 bases between them. The CDR3 loop is CASSLVFGSPTDTQYF. The CDR3 coding sequence is TGTGCCAGCAGCTTAGTGTTTGGTAGCCCAACAGATACGCAGTATTTT. Full variable domain (remainder filled in from reference TRBV7-6 and TRBJ2-3): GAGVSQSPRYKVTKRGQDVALRCDPISGHVSLYWYRQALGQGPEFLTYFNYEAQQDKSGLPNDRFSAERPEGSISTLTIQRTEQRDSAMYRCASSLVFGSPTDTQYFGPGTRLTVL.

The V gene is TRBV2, the J gene TRBJ2-4, with 11 bases that match TRBD2. The CDR3 covers 15 residues. CDR1 SNHLY and CDR2 FYNNEI come from the germline V gene. V gave up 6 bases and J gave up 4 bases; unmatched junction bases: 5. CDR3 sequence reads: CASSSGTSGKNIQYF. In DNA, the CDR3 is TGTGCCAGCAGCTCCGGGACTAGCGGAAAAAACATTCAGTACTTC.

In this sample, this clone turned up once. Other DNA sequences within the sample encode an identical CDR3. As DNA, the CDR3 is TGTGCCAGCAGCTCACAGGGGAACACTGAAGCTTTCTTT. Amino acid sequence: CASSSQGNTEAFF. The rearrangement uses TRBV7-3 and TRBJ1-1, with D perhaps matching TRBD1 (6 bases). V dropped 4 bases and J dropped 1 base, with 7 bases sitting between them. The CDR3 runs 13 residues. The germline CDR1 and CDR2 sequences are SGHTA and FQGTGA.

The chain carries TRBV29-1 and TRBJ2-7; possible D gene TRBD2, 5 bases. V lost 0 bases, J lost 10 bases, and 13 bases lay in between. The CDR3 sequence is 12 residues long. Germline V gene sequence: CDR1 SQVTM, CDR2 ANQGSEA. The CDR3 nucleotides read TGCAGCGTTGAAGATTCCGGGAAAGCCCAGTACTTC. It specifies CSVEDSGKAQYF.

This sequence joins TRBV5-6 and TRBJ1-1; 8 bases agree with TRBD1. V dropped 2 bases and J dropped 5; count of bases not matched to a gene: 2. The CDR3 contains 13 residues. Germline assignment: CDR1 SGHDT and CDR2 YYEEEE. CDR3 protein: CASSLTGGTEAFF. CDR3 bases: TGTGCCAGCAGCTTAACAGGGGGGACTGAAGCTTTCTTT.

This chain joins TRBV19 and TRBJ1-1; D gene unclear. This CDR3 has 14 amino acids. Deletions cut 7 bases from V and 1 base from J, with 13 bases between. Germline V lookup: CDR1 LNHDA, CDR2 SQIVND (reference sequence). CDR3: CASTKGRQNTEAFF. In nucleotides, the CDR3 is TGTGCCAGTACCAAAGGGAGGCAGAACACTGAAGCTTTCTTT.

This clone was seen a single time. V gene TRBV13 combines with J gene TRBJ1-6; D uncertain. CDR1 PRHDT and CDR2 FYEKMQ come from the germline V gene (reference sequence). The CDR3 runs to 17 residues. The V and J ends lost 4 bases and 5 bases respectively, with 18 bases between them. CDR3 sequence reads: CASSSTREQPNNSPLHF. CDR3 nucleotides: TGTGCCAGCAGCTCCACCCGAGAACAGCCGAATAATTCACCCCTCCACTTT.

V usage is TRBV19 and J usage is TRBJ2-1, with D possibly TRBD1 on 5 matching bases. Trimming took off 6 bases at V and 3 bases at J, with 12 bases between the two ends. Germline CDR1 is LNHDA and CDR2 is SQIVND (reference sequence). The CDR3 totals 14 residues. The CDR3 bases are TGTGCCAGTAGCCCCGAAGACAGCTACAATGAGCAGTTCTTC. Translating gives CASSPEDSYNEQFF.

Only a few counts were recorded for this clone. The CDR3 here is CSVEDQGANEQYF. In DNA form, the CDR3 reads TGCAGCGTTGAAGATCAGGGGGCCAACGAGCAGTACTTC. J is TRBJ2-7 and V is TRBV29-1; 8 bases match TRBD1. From germline, CDR1 is SQVTM and CDR2 ANQGSEA. The V and J ends lost 0 bases and 5 bases, in that order; junction bases with no gene match: 3. This CDR3 region has 13 residues.

This chain connects TRBV6-5 to TRBJ2-5; the match to TRBD2 covers 9 bases. The CDR3 loop spans 15 amino acids. After removal of 6 bases from V and 7 bases from J, the junction contained 12 bases not matched to a gene. Germline V gene sequence: CDR1 MNHEY, CDR2 SVGAGI. This CDR3 reads CASRLLAGSPGTQYF. CDR3 sequence (DNA): TGTGCCAGCAGGCTTCTAGCGGGAAGCCCTGGGACCCAGTACTTC.

This clone has just one count. V and J are TRBV28 and TRBJ1-1; D might be TRBD1 (5 bases). CDR1 MDHEN and CDR2 SYDVKM come from the germline V gene. The CDR3 has 17 amino acids. The V and J ends lost 3 bases and 0 bases respectively, with 17 bases between them. The CDR3 spells CASSFGAGRDLNTEAFF. The CDR3 DNA sequence: TGTGCCAGCAGTTTTGGGGCCGGGCGAGACCTGAACACTGAAGCTTTCTTT.

The sample holds many counts of this clone. The chain has TRBV7-3 and TRBJ2-1; possibly TRBD2 for D (6 bases). With 4 bases removed from V and 4 bases from J, the gap between germline ends came to 14 bases. Germline assignment: CDR1 SGHTA and CDR2 FQGTGA. The CDR3 extends over 15 amino acids. CDR3 in DNA: TGTGCCAGCAGCTCGCAAGCGGGTCTATACAATGAGCAGTTCTTC. Protein: CASSSQAGLYNEQFF.

This chain uses TRBV5-1 with TRBJ1-2; D might be TRBD1 (6 bases). With 5 bases removed from V and 5 bases from J, the gap between germline ends came to 16 bases. This CDR3 is built from 14 residues. In germline, CDR1 is SGHRS, CDR2 YFSETQ. The CDR3 sequence is CASSLGTSSYGYTF. The CDR3 DNA is TGCGCCAGCAGTTTAGGGACATCCTCATATGGCTACACCTTC.

This chain links TRBV24-1 with TRBJ2-5; D possibly corresponds to TRBD1 (7 bases). The CDR3 runs 13 residues. The germline V and J ends were trimmed by 7 bases and 7 bases, with 15 bases remaining between them. Germline CDR1 and CDR2: KGHDR and SFDVKD. This CDR3 is CATSGQVGGTQYF. In DNA form, the CDR3 reads TGTGCCACCAGCGGACAGGTCGGGGGGACCCAGTACTTC.

CDR3: CASSLAPGSPDTQYF. As DNA, the CDR3 is TGTGCCAGCAGCTTGGCCCCCGGGAGTCCAGATACGCAGTATTTT. The chain carries TRBV5-5 and TRBJ2-3; weak D call: TRBD2 (6 bases). CDR1 and CDR2 from the germline V gene are SGHKS and YYEKEE (reference sequence). The CDR3 extends over 15 amino acids. V was cut by 0 bases and J by 4 bases, with 12 bases left in between. Full variable domain (missing parts from reference TRBV5-5 and TRBJ2-3): DAGVTQSPTHLIKTRGQQVTLRCSPISGHKSVSWYQQVLGQGPQFIFQYYEKEERGRGNFPDRFSARQFPNYSSELNVNALLLGDSALYLCASSLAPGSPDTQYFGPGTRLTVL.

The V call is TRBV11-2, the J call TRBJ2-5; maybe TRBD1 (5 bases). Trimming pared 2 bases from V and 4 bases from J, leaving 14 bases between. The CDR3 is 15 residues long. Germline CDR1 and CDR2: SGHAT and FQNNGV. The CDR3 spells CASSLRQGRGETQYF. CDR3 DNA sequence: TGTGCCAGCAGCTTACGGCAGGGTAGGGGAGAGACCCAGTACTTC.

This chain connects TRBV5-1 to TRBJ2-1; 8 bases are a match to TRBD2. CDR3 length: 15 amino acids. J was trimmed by 7 bases and V by 5 bases; bases with no gene match: 11. Germline V gene lookup returns CDR1 SGHRS and CDR2 YFSETQ. The CDR3 nucleotides are TGCGCCAGCAGGAGCGGGAGAGGGGTTGAGAATGAGCAGTTCTTC. It specifies CASRSGRGVENEQFF.

The chain couples TRBV6-2 or TRBV6-3 to TRBJ2-2; a weak D match, TRBD1 (5 bases). CDR3 size: 18 residues. Per the germline V gene, CDR1 is MNHEY and CDR2 is SVGEGT. With 2 bases removed from V and 5 bases from J, the gap between germline ends came to 21 bases. The CDR3 spells CASSYKFQGRAGTGELFF. CDR3 coding DNA: TGTGCCAGCAGTTACAAGTTTCAGGGTCGGGCCGGGACCGGGGAGCTGTTTTTT.

This rearrangement joins TRBV4-3 to TRBJ1-4; 9 nucleotides align to TRBD1. Trimming cost V 3 bases and J 7 bases; bases outside gene matches: 0. CDR1 and CDR2 from the germline V gene are LGHNA and YSLEER. This CDR3 comprises 13 residues. CDR3 loop: CASSQDRGEKLFF. CDR3 coding DNA: TGCGCCAGCAGCCAGGACAGGGGTGAAAAACTGTTTTTT.

This rearrangement joins TRBV30 to TRBJ2-3; TRBD2 matches 7 bases. The V gene's germline CDR1 is GTSNPN and CDR2 SVGIG (reference sequence). The ends lost 0 bases at V and 5 bases at J; junction bases unmatched: 8. There are 15 residues in the CDR3. CDR3 region: CAWSVRAGVGDTQYF. CDR3 nucleotide sequence: TGTGCCTGGAGTGTAAGGGCGGGAGTGGGAGATACGCAGTATTTT.

A word on this clone: An end of the junction differs from the germline gene, which may be a read error. V gene TRBV13 combines with J gene TRBJ2-7; TRBD2 agrees at 8 bases. Germline V gene sequence: CDR1 PRHDT, CDR2 FYEKMQ (reference sequence). This CDR3 is 16 amino acids long. In DNA, the CDR3 is TGTGCCAGCAGCATAGGGCCGGGAGGGGGGGGTGGCGAGCAGTACTTC. Translated: CASSIGPGGGGGEQYF.

This sequence joins TRBV7-3 and TRBJ1-1, with 8 bases fitting TRBD1. Unmatched junction bases numbered 4, after V lost 3 bases and J lost 4 bases. The germline V gene encodes CDR1 SGHTA and CDR2 FQGTGA. This CDR3 has 14 residues. As DNA, the CDR3 is TGTGCCAGCAGCTTGACAGGGGACGGCACTGAAGCTTTCTTT. Its protein is CASSLTGDGTEAFF.

This clone was recorded once. V and J are TRBV19 and TRBJ1-5; 8 bases fit TRBD1. Germline assignment: CDR1 LNHDA and CDR2 SQIVND (reference sequence). Losses at the gene ends were 10 bases for V and 4 bases for J; bases not matched to a gene: 12. The CDR3 is 15 residues long. CDR3 sequence (DNA): TGTGCCACCCGTCCCGGACAGGGAAAAAATCAGCCCCAGCATTTT. As protein: CATRPGQGKNQPQHF.

V and J are TRBV11-2 and TRBJ2-7; 7 nucleotides agree with TRBD1. The V gene's germline CDR1 is SGHAT and CDR2 FQNNGV. This CDR3 is built from 13 residues. The V gene end was trimmed by 5 bases and the J gene end by 4 bases; junction bases not matched to a gene: 5. CDR3 sequence reads: CASSKGGGYEQYF. CDR3 nucleotides: TGTGCCAGCAGCAAAGGGGGCGGATACGAGCAGTACTTC.

This sequence joins TRBV3-1 (or the pseudogene TRBV3-2) and TRBJ2-7; TRBD2 might be the D (5 bases). Trimming pared 7 bases from V and 7 bases from J, leaving 26 bases between. The CDR3 consists of 16 residues. Germline V gives CDR1 LGHDT, CDR2 YNNKEL (reference sequence). The CDR3 coding sequence is TGTGCCAGCACCCAGGTACCGGGAAGTGGAGTGAGGGAGCAGTACTTC. This codes for CASTQVPGSGVREQYF.

The gene calls are TRBV7-2 and TRBJ2-1; perhaps TRBD2 as D (5 bases). The germline V and J ends were trimmed by 5 bases and 4 bases, with 12 bases remaining between them. Germline CDR1 is SGHTA and CDR2 is FQGNSA. The CDR3 spans 14 residues. CDR3 DNA sequence: TGTGCCAGCAGCCCAGTGATAGCGTACAATGAGCAGTTCTTC. Translated, it gives CASSPVIAYNEQFF.

The chain has TRBV7-8 and TRBJ2-1; 7 bases are a match to TRBD1. This CDR3 is 15 amino acids long. J was trimmed by 1 base and V by 4 bases; bases with no gene match: 4. Per the germline V gene, CDR1 is SGHVS and CDR2 is FQNEAQ. The CDR3 nucleotides are TGTGCCAGCAGCTATGACAGGGATTCCTACAATGAGCAGTTCTTC. It yields the protein CASSYDRDSYNEQFF.

This clone occurred a few times. This chain uses TRBV6-6 with TRBJ2-7; a weak D match, TRBD2 (5 bases). The germline V and J ends were trimmed by 5 bases and 4 bases, with 15 bases remaining between them. Germline V gives CDR1 MNHNY, CDR2 SVGAGI (reference sequence). The CDR3 is made up of 14 amino acids. The CDR3 sequence: CASSITSPSYEQYF. In DNA, the CDR3 is TGTGCCAGCAGTATCACTAGTCCCTCGTACGAGCAGTACTTC.